The clone carrying this TCR beta chain was recorded many times. Its antigen is unidentified. Via MiXCR, TCRdb re-called the reads, giving one row per CDR3 protein. The data contain some 200,000 distinct CDR3 sequences, 15% to 20% of them singletons. The CDR3 sequence is 13 residues long. The germline V gene has CDR1 SGHTA and CDR2 FQGNSA. V was pared by 0 bases and J by 6 bases, with 6 bases between. These data belong to a study of T cell repertoires in cytomegalovirus infection. General study points: HLA-C-restricted TCR beta clonotypes specific for CMV led the ex vivo response.

The V and J genes are TRBV7-2 and TRBJ1-5; D ambiguous. The receptor was isolated from a human donor in good health (CMV status not recorded). Some clones in this sample may be carry-over from other donors' samples. Specimen: PBMCs. Here the CDR3 reads CASSLAAGQPQHF. CDR3 coding DNA: TGTGCCAGCAGCTTAGCGGCTGGTCAGCCCCAGCATTTT.